The 11 T cell receptor beta chains listed next were all sequenced from one sample in a study of cytomegalovirus exposure and HLA in healthy donors. The PCR ran on 60 Vbeta and 13 Jbeta primers. Measured with immunoSEQ multiplex PCR; TCRdb has only the in-frame clones, and not every one. The sample lists some 170,000 clones, 65% to 90% occurring once. Material: PBMCs. These receptor sequences come from a man aged 50 to 60 in good health and CMV-seropositive.

A few counts support this clone. The genes are TRBV19 and TRBJ2-5, with 7 bases that match TRBD2. V lost 7 bases and J lost 4; bases outside the gene matches: 15. The CDR3 loop spans 16 amino acids. Per the germline V gene, CDR1 is LNHDA and CDR2 is SQIVND (reference sequence). CDR3 protein: CASKKDVLRERETQYF. Here the CDR3 DNA reads TGTGCCAGTAAGAAGGATGTTTTGCGGGAGAGAGAGACCCAGTACTTC.

This clone was counted a few times. The chain combines TRBV28 with TRBJ2-3; no definite D call. CDR3 length: 11 amino acids. Trimming took 4 bases from V and 5 from J, leaving 4 bases between them. Looked up from germline, CDR1 is MDHEN and CDR2 is SYDVKM. The CDR3 region is CASSSRDTQYF. The CDR3 nucleotides are TGTGCCAGCAGTTCCCGAGATACGCAGTATTTT.

The sample holds a few counts of this clone. V and J are TRBV28 and TRBJ2-7; 10 positions match TRBD2. V dropped 7 bases and J dropped 4; count of bases not matched to a gene: 7. This CDR3 spans 14 amino acids. From germline, CDR1 is MDHEN and CDR2 SYDVKM. The CDR3 loop is CASTTSGDVYEQYF. CDR3 coding DNA: TGTGCCAGCACCACTAGCGGGGACGTTTACGAGCAGTACTTC.

The CDR3 bases are TGTGCCAGCAGCTGGGCCACTGAAGCTTTCTTT. Amino acids: CASSWATEAFF. The chain joins TRBV28 to TRBJ1-1, with D uncertain. CDR1 is MDHEN, CDR2 SYDVKM, per germline. This CDR3 contains 11 residues. V shed 6 bases and J shed 4 bases, with 6 bases lying between them.

The gene calls are TRBV27 and TRBJ2-1, with D possibly matching TRBD2 (6 bases). V lost 7 bases, J lost 2 bases, and 15 bases lay in between. Germline CDR1 reads MNHEY; CDR2 reads SMNVEV (reference sequence). The CDR3 runs to 15 residues. The CDR3 region has the DNA TGTGCCAGCAATGCTTTAGCGGCCCCCTACAATGAGCAGTTCTTC. Translation: CASNALAAPYNEQFF.

The J gene is TRBJ1-5, the V gene TRBV6-6, with 10 bases fitting TRBD1. The length of the CDR3 is 15 residues. CDR1 is MNHNY and CDR2 is SVGAGI in the germline V gene (reference sequence). V lost 4 bases and J lost 6; bases outside the gene matches: 6. The CDR3 here is CASSSTGGAGQPQHF. The CDR3 DNA sequence: TGTGCCAGCAGTTCGACAGGGGGCGCCGGTCAGCCCCAGCATTTT.

The V call is TRBV5-4, the J call TRBJ2-5, with 7 bases lining up with TRBD1. Near its end, the DNA agrees better with TRBJ2-7, so the J call may be wrong. This CDR3 comprises 15 residues. Germline V gene lookup returns CDR1 SGHNT and CDR2 YYREEE (reference sequence). The CDR3 sequence: CASSQPSQGVGEQYF. The CDR3 bases are TGTGCCAGCAGCCAACCAAGCCAGGGGGTGGGCGAGCAGTACTTC.

This clone was seen more than once but under ten times. The J gene is TRBJ1-3, the V gene TRBV7-8, with D perhaps matching TRBD1 (5 bases). V shed 1 base and J shed 1 base, with 11 bases lying between them. The CDR3 sequence is 16 residues long. From germline, CDR1 is SGHVS and CDR2 FQNEAQ. The CDR3 reads CASSLGATESGNTIYF. In DNA, the CDR3 is TGTGCCAGCAGCTTAGGGGCGACAGAGTCTGGAAACACCATATATTTT.

The count of this clone is one. The chain is built from TRBV6-5 and TRBJ2-1; TRBD2 aligns across 7 bases. The V segment lost 6 bases and the J segment 4 bases; nucleotides outside the gene matches: 9. Germline V CDR1 and CDR2: MNHEY, SVGAGI. CDR3 size: 15 residues. CDR3 coding DNA: TGTGCCAGCAGATCCCAGGTGGGAGGGTACAATGAGCAGTTCTTC. This encodes CASRSQVGGYNEQFF.

In DNA form, the CDR3 reads TGTGCCAGCAGCCGACAAGGACAGGGCAGTCACGAGCAGTACTTC. This sequence encodes CASSRQGQGSHEQYF. The chain is built from TRBV6-5 and TRBJ2-7; TRBD1 aligns across 8 bases. V was clipped by 6 bases and J by 5 bases; unmatched bases: 12. This CDR3 has 15 amino acids. The V gene's germline CDR1 is MNHEY and CDR2 SVGAGI.

This sequence joins TRBV7-3 and TRBJ2-3, with 7 bases matching TRBD2. CDR3 length: 14 residues. The ends lost 3 bases at V and 6 bases at J; junction bases unmatched: 6. Germline CDR1 SGHTA, CDR2 FQGTGA. The chain's CDR3 is CASSLSGASDTQYF. CDR3 sequence (DNA): TGTGCCAGCAGCTTGAGCGGGGCGTCCGATACGCAGTATTTT.